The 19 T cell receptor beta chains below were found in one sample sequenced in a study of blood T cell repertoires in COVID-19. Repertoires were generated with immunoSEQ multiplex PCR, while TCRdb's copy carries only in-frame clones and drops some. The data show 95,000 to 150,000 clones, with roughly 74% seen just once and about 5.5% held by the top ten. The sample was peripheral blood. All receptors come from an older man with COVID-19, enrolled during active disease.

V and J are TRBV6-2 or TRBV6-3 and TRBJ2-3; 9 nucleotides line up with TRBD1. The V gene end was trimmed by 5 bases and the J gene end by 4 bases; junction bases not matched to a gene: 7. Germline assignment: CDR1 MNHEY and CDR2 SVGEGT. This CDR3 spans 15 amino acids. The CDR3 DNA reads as TGTGCCAGCAGTAACACAGGGGGCGCAGCAGATACGCAGTATTTT. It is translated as CASSNTGGAADTQYF.

Written as DNA, the CDR3 is TGTGCCAGCCCCTCCAGGGAACAGGGGCCTACTTGGGCCTTCCATACGCAGTATTTT. Protein sequence: CASPSREQGPTWAFHTQYF. The chain joins TRBV21-1 to TRBJ2-3; the listed D gene, TRBD1, was not tested against the DNA. TRBV21-1 is given as a pseudogene. The CDR3 sequence is 19 residues long.

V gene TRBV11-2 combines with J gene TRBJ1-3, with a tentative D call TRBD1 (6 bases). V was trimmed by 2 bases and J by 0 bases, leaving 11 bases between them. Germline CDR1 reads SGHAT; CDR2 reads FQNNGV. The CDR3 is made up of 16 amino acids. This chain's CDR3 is CASSLMQGSSGNTIYF. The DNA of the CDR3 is TGTGCCAGCAGCTTAATGCAGGGGAGCTCTGGAAACACCATATATTTT.

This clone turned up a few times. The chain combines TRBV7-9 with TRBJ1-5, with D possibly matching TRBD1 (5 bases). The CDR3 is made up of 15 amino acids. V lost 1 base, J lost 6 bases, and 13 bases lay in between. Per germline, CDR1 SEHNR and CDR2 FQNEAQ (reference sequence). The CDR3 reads CASSLGAGMLQPQHF. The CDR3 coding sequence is TGTGCCAGCAGCTTAGGGGCAGGGATGCTTCAGCCCCAGCATTTT.

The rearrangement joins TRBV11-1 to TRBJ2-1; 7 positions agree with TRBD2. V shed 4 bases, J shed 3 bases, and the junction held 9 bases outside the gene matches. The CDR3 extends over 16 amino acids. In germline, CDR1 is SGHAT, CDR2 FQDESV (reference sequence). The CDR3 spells CASSSGSGSNYNEQFF. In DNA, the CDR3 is TGTGCCAGCAGCTCAGGTAGCGGGTCTAACTACAATGAGCAGTTCTTC.

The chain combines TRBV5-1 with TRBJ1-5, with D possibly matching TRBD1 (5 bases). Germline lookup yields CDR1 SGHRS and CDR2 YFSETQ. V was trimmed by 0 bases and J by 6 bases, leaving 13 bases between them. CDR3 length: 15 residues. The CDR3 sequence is CASSLEGADSQPQHF. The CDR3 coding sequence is TGCGCCAGCAGCTTGGAAGGGGCAGACAGTCAGCCCCAGCATTTT.

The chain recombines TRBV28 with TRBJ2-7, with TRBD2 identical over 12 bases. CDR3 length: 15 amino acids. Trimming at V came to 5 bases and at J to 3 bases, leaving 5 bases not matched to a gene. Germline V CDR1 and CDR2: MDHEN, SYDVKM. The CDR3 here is CASSPEGLAGYEQYF. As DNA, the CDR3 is TGTGCCAGCAGTCCCGAGGGACTAGCGGGCTACGAGCAGTACTTC.

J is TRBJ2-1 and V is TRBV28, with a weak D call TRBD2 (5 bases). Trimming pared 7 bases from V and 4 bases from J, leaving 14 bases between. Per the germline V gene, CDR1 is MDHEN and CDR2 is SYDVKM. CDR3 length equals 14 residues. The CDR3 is CASKSGRRYNEQFF. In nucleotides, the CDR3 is TGTGCCAGCAAGTCGGGAAGAAGGTACAATGAGCAGTTCTTC.

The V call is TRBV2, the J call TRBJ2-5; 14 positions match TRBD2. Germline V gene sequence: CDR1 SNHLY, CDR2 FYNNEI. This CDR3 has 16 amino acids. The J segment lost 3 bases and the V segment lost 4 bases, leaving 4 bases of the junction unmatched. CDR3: CASSGGTSGSEETQYF. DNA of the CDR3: TGTGCCAGCAGTGGCGGGACTAGCGGGAGCGAAGAGACCCAGTACTTC.

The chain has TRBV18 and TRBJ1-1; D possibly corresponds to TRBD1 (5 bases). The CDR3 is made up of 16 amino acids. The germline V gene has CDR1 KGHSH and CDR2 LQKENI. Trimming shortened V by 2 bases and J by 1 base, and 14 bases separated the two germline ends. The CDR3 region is CASSPTRGGGNTEAFF. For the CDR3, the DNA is TGTGCCAGCTCACCAACGAGGGGCGGGGGGAACACTGAAGCTTTCTTT.

The CDR3 sequence: CASSYFQATSYEQYF. The CDR3 DNA is TGTGCCAGCAGTTACTTCCAGGCAACCTCCTACGAGCAGTACTTC. The rearrangement uses TRBV6-2 or TRBV6-3 and TRBJ2-7; D not certain. CDR1 and CDR2 (germline): MNHEY, SVGEGT. V dropped 1 base and J dropped 0 bases, with 10 bases sitting between them. The CDR3 is made up of 15 amino acids.

The CDR3 DNA reads TGCGCCAGCAGCCAACTTTTAAACACCGGGGAGCTGTTTTTT. It codes for CASSQLLNTGELFF. The rearrangement joins TRBV4-3 to TRBJ2-2; D is undetermined. Germline CDR1 and CDR2: LGHNA and YSLEER. The CDR3 is 14 residues long. With 2 bases removed from V and 2 bases from J, the gap between germline ends came to 6 bases.

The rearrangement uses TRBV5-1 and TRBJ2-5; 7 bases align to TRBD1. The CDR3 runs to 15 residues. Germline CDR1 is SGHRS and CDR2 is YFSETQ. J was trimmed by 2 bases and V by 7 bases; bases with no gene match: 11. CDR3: CASGLMTGTQETQYF. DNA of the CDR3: TGCGCCAGCGGACTCATGACAGGGACGCAAGAGACCCAGTACTTC. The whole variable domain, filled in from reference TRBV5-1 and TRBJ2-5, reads KAGVTQTPRYLIKTRGQQVTLSCSPISGHRSVSWYQQTPGQGLQFLFEYFSETQRNKGNFPGRFSGRQFSNSRSEMNVSTLELGDSALYLCASGLMTGTQETQYFGPGTRLLVL.

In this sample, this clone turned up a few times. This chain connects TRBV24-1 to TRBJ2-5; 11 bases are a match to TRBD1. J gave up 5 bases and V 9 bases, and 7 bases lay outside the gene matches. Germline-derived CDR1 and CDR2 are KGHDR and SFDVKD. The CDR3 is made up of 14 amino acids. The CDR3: CATGTGGLGETQYF. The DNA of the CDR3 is TGTGCCACCGGGACAGGGGGGCTGGGGGAGACCCAGTACTTC.

For the CDR3, the DNA is TGTGCCTGGGAACCGCCGGGACAGGGTAATGAAAAACTGTTTTTT. Its protein is CAWEPPGQGNEKLFF. The chain is built from TRBV30 and TRBJ1-4, with 9 bases that match TRBD1. The germline V gene encodes CDR1 GTSNPN and CDR2 SVGIG (reference sequence). V was pared by 5 bases and J by 4 bases, with 8 bases of the junction left unmatched. The CDR3 runs 15 residues.

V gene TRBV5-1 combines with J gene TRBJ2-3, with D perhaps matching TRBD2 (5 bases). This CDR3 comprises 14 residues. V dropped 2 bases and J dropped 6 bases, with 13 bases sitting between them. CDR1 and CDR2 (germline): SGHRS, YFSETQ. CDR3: CASSLMGVVDTQYF. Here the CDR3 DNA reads TGCGCCAGCAGCTTAATGGGAGTGGTGGATACGCAGTATTTT.

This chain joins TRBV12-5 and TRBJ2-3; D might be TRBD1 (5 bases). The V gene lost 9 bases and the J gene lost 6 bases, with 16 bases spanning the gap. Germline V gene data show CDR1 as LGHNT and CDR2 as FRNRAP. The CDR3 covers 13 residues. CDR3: CARGLMGRDTQYF. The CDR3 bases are TGTGCTAGGGGCCTGATGGGGCGTGATACGCAGTATTTT.

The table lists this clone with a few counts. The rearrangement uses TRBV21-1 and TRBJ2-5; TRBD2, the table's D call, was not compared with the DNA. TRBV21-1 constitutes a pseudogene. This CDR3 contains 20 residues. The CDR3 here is CASFLPTGGEKGIKGETQYF. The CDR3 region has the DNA TGTGCCAGCTTTCTCCCCACCGGAGGGGAAAAAGGAATTAAGGGGGAGACCCAGTACTTC.

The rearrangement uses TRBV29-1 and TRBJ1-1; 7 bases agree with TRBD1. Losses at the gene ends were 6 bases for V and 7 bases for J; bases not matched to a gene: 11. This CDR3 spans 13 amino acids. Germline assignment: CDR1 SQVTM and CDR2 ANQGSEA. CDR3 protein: CSVAGQADLEAFF. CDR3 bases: TGCAGCGTCGCAGGACAGGCGGACCTTGAAGCTTTCTTT.